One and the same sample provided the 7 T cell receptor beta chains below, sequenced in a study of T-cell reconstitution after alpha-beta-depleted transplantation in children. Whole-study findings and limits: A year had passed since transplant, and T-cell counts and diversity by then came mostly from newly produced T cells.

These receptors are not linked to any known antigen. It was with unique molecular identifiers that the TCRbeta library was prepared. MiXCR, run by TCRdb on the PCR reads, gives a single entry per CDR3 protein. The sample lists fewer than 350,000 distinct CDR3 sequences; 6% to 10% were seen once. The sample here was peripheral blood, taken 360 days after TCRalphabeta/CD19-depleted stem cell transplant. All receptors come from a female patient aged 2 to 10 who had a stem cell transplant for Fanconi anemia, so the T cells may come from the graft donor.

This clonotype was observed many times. In nucleotides, the CDR3 is TGTGCCACCAGCAGAGATCCGAGACTGAACACTGAAGCTTTCTTT. Translation: CATSRDPRLNTEAFF. This chain connects TRBV15 to TRBJ1-1, with D hard to call. Trimming pared 0 bases from V and 0 bases from J, leaving 8 bases between. CDR1 and CDR2 from the germline V gene are LNHNV and YYDKDF (reference sequence). CDR3 length equals 15 residues. The full variable domain, completed using reference TRBV15 and TRBJ1-1, is DAMVIQNPRYQVTQFGKPVTLSCSQTLNHNVMYWYQQKSSQAPKLLFHYYDKDFNNEADTPDNFQSRRPNTSFCFLDIRSPGLGDTAMYLCATSRDPRLNTEAFFGQGTRLTVV.

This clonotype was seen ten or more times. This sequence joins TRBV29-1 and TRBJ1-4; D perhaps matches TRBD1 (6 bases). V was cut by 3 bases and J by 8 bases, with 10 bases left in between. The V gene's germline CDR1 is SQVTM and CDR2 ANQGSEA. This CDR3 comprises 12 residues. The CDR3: CSVDGGQEKLFF. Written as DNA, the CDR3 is TGCAGCGTTGATGGGGGGCAGGAAAAACTGTTTTTT.

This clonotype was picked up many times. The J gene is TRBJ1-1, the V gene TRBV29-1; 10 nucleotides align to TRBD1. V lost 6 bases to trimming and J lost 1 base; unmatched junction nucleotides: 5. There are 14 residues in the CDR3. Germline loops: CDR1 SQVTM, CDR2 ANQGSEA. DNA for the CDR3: TGCAGCGTCCCCGGGGACAGGGGGAACACTGAAGCTTTCTTT. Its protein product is CSVPGDRGNTEAFF.

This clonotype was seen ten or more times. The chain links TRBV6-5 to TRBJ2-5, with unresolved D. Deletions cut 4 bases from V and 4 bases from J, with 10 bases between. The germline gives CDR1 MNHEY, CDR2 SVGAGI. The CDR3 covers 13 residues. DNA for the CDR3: TGTGCCAGCAGTTTCGACTTGGGAGAGACCCAGTACTTC. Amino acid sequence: CASSFDLGETQYF.

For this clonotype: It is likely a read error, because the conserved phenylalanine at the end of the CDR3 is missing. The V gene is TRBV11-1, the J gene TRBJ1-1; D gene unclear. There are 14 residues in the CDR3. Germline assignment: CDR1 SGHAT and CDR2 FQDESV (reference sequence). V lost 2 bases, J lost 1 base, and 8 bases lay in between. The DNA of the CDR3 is TGTGCCAGCAGCTTAACCCAGGCGAACACTGAAGCTTTCCTT. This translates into CASSLTQANTEAFL.

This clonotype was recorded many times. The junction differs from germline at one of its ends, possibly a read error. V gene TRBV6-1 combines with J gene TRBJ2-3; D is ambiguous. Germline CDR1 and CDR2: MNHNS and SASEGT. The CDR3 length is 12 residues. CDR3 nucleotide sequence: TGTGCCAGCGGTGATAGCACAGATACGCAGTATTTT. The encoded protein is CASGDSTDTQYF.

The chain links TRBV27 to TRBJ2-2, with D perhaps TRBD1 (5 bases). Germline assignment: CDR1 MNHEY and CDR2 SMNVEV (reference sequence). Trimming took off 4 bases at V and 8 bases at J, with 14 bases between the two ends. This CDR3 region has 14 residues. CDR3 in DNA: TGTGCCAGCAGTTCCCTAGGGGTCCCGGGGGAGCTGTTTTTT. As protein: CASSSLGVPGELFF.